This T cell receptor beta chain emerged from a study of T cell responses to AZD1222 COVID-19 vaccine. Study results and limitations: Regions 160-218 and 743-854 held dominance among vaccine-associated CD4 TCRs, which spanned spike. When two AZD1222 doses had been given, Spike-specific TCR breadth and depth rose. Most donors were white British, females outnumbered males, and clonal diversity was possibly underestimated.

The method was immunoSEQ multiplex PCR; TCRdb's version includes in-frame clones alone and lacks a portion of them. The sample yields approximately 170,000 clones, approximately 90% seen once. CDR3 length: 14 residues. Per the germline V gene, CDR1 is MNHEY and CDR2 is SVGEGT. V was trimmed by 0 bases and J by 6 bases, leaving 9 bases between them. Comment on this clone: Its specificity is not known.

The sample here was peripheral blood, taken on day 0 of AZD1222 vaccination. This sequence was found in an adult in good health. The V and J genes are TRBV6-2 or TRBV6-3 and TRBJ1-5, with unresolved D. This CDR3 reads CASSYSGSRQPQHF. The CDR3 bases are TGTGCCAGCAGTTACTCGGGAAGTCGTCAGCCCCAGCATTTT.